This TCR beta chain was sequenced during a study of CD8 T cells in ankylosing spondylitis. General observations from the study: Earlier work had already found some motif variants in reactive arthritis synovial fluid and blood. Matched ankylosing spondylitis synovial fluid reportedly contained a significantly enriched population of disease-linked clones. Clones that were linked to disease were CD8+ and were relatively rare in peripheral blood.

Scientists made TCR beta libraries using quantitative 5'-RACE with molecular barcodes. One entry per CDR3 protein results from TCRdb running MiXCR on the 5' RACE reads. Of approximately 350,000 distinct CDR3 sequences listed, 14% to 15% are singletons. A few counts support this clonotype. Its antigen is unidentified. This TCR came from a male donor with ankylosing spondylitis or in good health (not recorded which). Sequencing was carried out using blood, either unsorted or a sorted T cell fraction (not recorded which).

The CDR3, as DNA: TGTGCCAGCTCGGGACAGCCGATGAACACTGAAGCTTTCTTT. The encoded protein is CASSGQPMNTEAFF. This rearrangement joins TRBV7-9 to TRBJ1-1; 7 bases agree with TRBD1. The CDR3 totals 14 residues. Germline CDR1 reads SEHNR; CDR2 reads FQNEAQ (reference sequence). V lost 8 bases and J lost 0; bases outside the gene matches: 6.